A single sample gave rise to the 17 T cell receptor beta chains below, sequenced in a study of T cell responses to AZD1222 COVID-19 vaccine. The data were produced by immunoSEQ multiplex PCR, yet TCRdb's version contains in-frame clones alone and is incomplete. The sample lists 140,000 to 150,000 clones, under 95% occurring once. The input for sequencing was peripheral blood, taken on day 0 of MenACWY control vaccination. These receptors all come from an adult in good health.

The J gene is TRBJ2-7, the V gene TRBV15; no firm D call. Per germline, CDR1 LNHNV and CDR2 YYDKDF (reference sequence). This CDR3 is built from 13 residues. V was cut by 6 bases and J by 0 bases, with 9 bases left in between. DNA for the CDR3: TGTGCCACCAGGGGAACCAGCTCCTACGAGCAGTACTTC. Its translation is CATRGTSSYEQYF.

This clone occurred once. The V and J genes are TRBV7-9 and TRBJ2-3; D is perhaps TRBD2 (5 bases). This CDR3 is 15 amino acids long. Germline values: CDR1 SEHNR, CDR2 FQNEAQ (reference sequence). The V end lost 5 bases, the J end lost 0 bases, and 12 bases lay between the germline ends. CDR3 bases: TGTGCCAGCAGCCTCCGCGGGTCTAGCACAGATACGCAGTATTTT. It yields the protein CASSLRGSSTDTQYF.

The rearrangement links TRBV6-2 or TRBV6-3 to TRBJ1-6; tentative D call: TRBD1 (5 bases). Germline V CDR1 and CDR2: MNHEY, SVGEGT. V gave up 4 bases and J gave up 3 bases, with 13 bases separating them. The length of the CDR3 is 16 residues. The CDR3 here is CASSSDAGRYNSPLHF. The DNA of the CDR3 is TGTGCCAGCAGTTCCGACGCAGGGCGCTATAATTCACCCCTCCACTTT.

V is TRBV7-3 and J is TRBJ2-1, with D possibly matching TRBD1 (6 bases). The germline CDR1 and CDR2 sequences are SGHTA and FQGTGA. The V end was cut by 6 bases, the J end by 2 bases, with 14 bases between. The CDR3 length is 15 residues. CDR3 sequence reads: CASSRLGTPYNEQFF. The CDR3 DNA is TGTGCCAGCAGTCGCCTCGGGACACCCTACAATGAGCAGTTCTTC.

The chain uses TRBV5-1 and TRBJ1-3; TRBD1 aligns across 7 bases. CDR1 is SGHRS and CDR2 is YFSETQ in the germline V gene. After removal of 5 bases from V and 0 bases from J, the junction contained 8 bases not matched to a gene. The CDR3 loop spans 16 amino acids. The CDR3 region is CASSWDSQNSGNTIYF. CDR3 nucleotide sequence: TGCGCCAGCAGTTGGGACAGCCAAAACTCTGGAAACACCATATATTTT.

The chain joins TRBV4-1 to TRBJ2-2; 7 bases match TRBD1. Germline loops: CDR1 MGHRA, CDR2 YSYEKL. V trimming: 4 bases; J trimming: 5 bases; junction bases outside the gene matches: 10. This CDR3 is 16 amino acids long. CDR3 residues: CASSPGDRTITGELFF. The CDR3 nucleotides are TGCGCCAGCAGCCCAGGGGACAGAACAATTACCGGGGAGCTGTTTTTT.

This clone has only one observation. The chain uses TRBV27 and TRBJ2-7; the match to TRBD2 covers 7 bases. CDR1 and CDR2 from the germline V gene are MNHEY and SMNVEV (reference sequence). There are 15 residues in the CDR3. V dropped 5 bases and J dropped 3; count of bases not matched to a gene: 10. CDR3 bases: TGTGCCAGCAGTACAACTGTAGCGGGCGACTACGAGCAGTACTTC. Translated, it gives CASSTTVAGDYEQYF.

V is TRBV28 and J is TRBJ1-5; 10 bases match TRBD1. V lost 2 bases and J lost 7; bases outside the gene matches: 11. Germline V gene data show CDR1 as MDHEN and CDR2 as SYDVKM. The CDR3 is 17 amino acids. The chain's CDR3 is CASSLIPPGQGYQPQHF. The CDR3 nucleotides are TGTGCCAGCAGTTTAATTCCGCCGGGACAGGGGTACCAGCCCCAGCATTTT.

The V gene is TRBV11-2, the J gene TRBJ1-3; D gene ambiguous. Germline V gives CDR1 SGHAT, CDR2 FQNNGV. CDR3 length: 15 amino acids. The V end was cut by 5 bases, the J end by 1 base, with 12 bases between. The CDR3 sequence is CASSDRSGSGNTIYF. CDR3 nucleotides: TGTGCCAGCAGCGACCGGTCAGGTTCTGGAAACACCATATATTTT.

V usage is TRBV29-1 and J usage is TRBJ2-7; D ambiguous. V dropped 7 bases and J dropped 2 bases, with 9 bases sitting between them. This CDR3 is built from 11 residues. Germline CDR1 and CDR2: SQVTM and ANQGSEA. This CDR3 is CSALDPYEQYF. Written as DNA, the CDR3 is TGCAGCGCTTTGGACCCCTACGAGCAGTACTTC.

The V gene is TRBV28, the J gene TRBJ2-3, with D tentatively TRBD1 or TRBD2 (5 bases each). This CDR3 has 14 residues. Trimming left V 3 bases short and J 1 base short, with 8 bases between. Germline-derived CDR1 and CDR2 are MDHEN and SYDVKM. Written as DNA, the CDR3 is TGTGCCAGCAGTTTTCGAGGGGGCACAGATACGCAGTATTTT. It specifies CASSFRGGTDTQYF.

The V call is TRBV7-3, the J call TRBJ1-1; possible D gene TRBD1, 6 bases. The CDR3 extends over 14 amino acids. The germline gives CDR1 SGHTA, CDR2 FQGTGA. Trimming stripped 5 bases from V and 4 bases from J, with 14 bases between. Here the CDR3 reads CASSPQGLSTEAFF. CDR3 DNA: TGTGCCAGCAGCCCACAGGGATTGAGCACTGAAGCTTTCTTT. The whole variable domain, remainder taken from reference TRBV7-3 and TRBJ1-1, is GAGVSQTPSNKVTEKGKYVELRCDPISGHTALYWYRQSLGQGPEFLIYFQGTGAADDSGLPNDRFFAVRPEGSVSTLKIQRTERGDSAVYLCASSPQGLSTEAFFGQGTRLTVV.

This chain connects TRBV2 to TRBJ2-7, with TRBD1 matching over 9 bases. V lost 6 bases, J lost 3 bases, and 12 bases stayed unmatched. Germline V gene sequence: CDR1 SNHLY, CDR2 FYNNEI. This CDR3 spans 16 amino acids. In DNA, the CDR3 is TGTGCCAGCAGGGACTATTTTGACAGGGGGATCTACGAGCAGTACTTC. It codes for CASRDYFDRGIYEQYF.

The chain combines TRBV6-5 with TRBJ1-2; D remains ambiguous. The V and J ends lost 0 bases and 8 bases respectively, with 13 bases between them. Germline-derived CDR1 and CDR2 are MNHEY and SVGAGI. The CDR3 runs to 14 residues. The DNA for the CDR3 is TGTGCCAGCAGTTACTCCCCGACGTCCTCGGGCTACACCTTC. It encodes CASSYSPTSSGYTF.

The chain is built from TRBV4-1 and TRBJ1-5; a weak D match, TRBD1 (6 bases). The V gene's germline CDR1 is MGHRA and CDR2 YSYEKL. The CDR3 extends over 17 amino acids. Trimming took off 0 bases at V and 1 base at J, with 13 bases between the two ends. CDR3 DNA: TGCGCCAGCAGCCAAGATCCCAGGGGCGCGAGCAATCAGCCCCAGCATTTT. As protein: CASSQDPRGASNQPQHF.

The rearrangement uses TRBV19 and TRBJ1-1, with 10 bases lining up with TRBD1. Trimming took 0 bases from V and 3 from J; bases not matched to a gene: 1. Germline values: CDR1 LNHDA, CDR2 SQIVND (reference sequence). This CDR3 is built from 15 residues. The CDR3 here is CASSIEGTGDTEAFF. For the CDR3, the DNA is TGTGCCAGTAGTATAGAAGGGACAGGGGACACTGAAGCTTTCTTT.

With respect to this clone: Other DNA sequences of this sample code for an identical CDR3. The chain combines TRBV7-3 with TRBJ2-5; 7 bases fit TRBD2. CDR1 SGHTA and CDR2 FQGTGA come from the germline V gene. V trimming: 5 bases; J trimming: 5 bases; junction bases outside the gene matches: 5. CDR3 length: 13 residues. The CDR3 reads CASSLREGETQYF. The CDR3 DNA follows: TGTGCCAGCAGCCTCAGGGAGGGGGAGACCCAGTACTTC.